A single sample gave rise to the 14 T cell receptor beta chains below, sequenced in a study of cytomegalovirus exposure and HLA in healthy donors. The PCR contained 60 Vbeta and 13 Jbeta primers. Repertoires were generated with immunoSEQ multiplex PCR, while TCRdb's copy carries only in-frame clones and drops some. The table records roughly 220,000 clones, 70% to 85% of them present only once. Input material: PBMCs. The source is a middle-aged man in good health and CMV-seronegative.

The gene calls are TRBV7-3 and TRBJ2-1; 11 bases align to TRBD2. The length of the CDR3 is 15 residues. Germline V gene sequence: CDR1 SGHTA, CDR2 FQGTGA. With V trimmed by 5 bases and J by 3 bases, 3 bases remained unmatched. In DNA, the CDR3 is TGTGCCAGCAGCAATAGCGGGGGGGACTACAATGAGCAGTTCTTC. Residues: CASSNSGGDYNEQFF.

This clone was picked up one time. The rearrangement joins TRBV27 to TRBJ2-7; maybe TRBD1 (6 bases). The CDR3 loop spans 15 amino acids. Per germline, CDR1 MNHEY and CDR2 SMNVEV (reference sequence). V was cut by 2 bases and J by 1 base, with 12 bases left in between. In DNA, the CDR3 is TGTGCCAGCAGTTTACAGGGGTCGCTTTCCTACGAGCAGTACTTC. Its translation is CASSLQGSLSYEQYF.

The V gene is TRBV11-2, the J gene TRBJ2-5, with a weak D call TRBD1 (6 bases). Germline V CDR1 and CDR2: SGHAT, FQNNGV. The V gene lost 5 bases and the J gene lost 5 bases, with 6 bases spanning the gap. The CDR3 is 11 residues long. In DNA form, the CDR3 reads TGTGCCAGCAGCACAGGGGAGACCCAGTACTTC. Translating it yields CASSTGETQYF.

The J gene is TRBJ2-7, the V gene TRBV20-1; D is ambiguous. In germline, CDR1 is DFQATT, CDR2 SNEGSKA (reference sequence). V lost 3 bases and J lost 3, with 6 bases in between. The CDR3 runs 11 residues. In DNA, the CDR3 is TGCAGTGCTAGTTCAAACTACGAGCAGTACTTC. Translating gives CSASSNYEQYF.

The chain links TRBV28 to TRBJ2-1; D remains unclear. V was shortened by 5 bases and J by 4 bases, with 12 bases between the two germline ends. This CDR3 spans 14 amino acids. CDR1 MDHEN and CDR2 SYDVKM come from the germline V gene. The CDR3 sequence: CASSISGSYNEQFF. The CDR3 bases are TGTGCCAGCAGTATCTCCGGGTCTTACAATGAGCAGTTCTTC.

V and J are TRBV9 and TRBJ2-5; tentative D call: TRBD1 (6 bases). The CDR3 has 14 amino acids. With 2 bases removed from V and 1 base from J, the gap between germline ends came to 9 bases. CDR1 is SGDLS and CDR2 is YYNGEE in the germline V gene. The CDR3 nucleotides are TGTGCCAGCAGCGTTACAGGGATCCAAGAGACCCAGTACTTC. The encoded protein is CASSVTGIQETQYF.

The count of this clone is one. The chain joins TRBV18 to TRBJ2-1; 14 nucleotides match TRBD2. V was pared by 0 bases and J by 8 bases, with 3 bases of the junction left unmatched. Germline lookup yields CDR1 KGHSH and CDR2 LQKENI. This CDR3 is built from 16 residues. DNA of the CDR3: TGTGCCAGCTCACCACCGGGACTAGCGGGAGACCATGAGCAGTTCTTC. Residues: CASSPPGLAGDHEQFF.

This chain links TRBV7-9 with TRBJ1-1; TRBD1 matches 8 bases. With V trimmed by 5 bases and J by 2 bases, 7 bases remained unmatched. The CDR3 covers 15 residues. The germline V gene has CDR1 SEHNR and CDR2 FQNEAQ (reference sequence). CDR3 nucleotides: TGTGCCAGCAGCCCGATTGGACAGGGAAACACTGAAGCTTTCTTT. Its protein is CASSPIGQGNTEAFF.

V is TRBV29-1 and J is TRBJ2-5; a weak D match, TRBD1 (6 bases). V gave up 5 bases and J gave up 2 bases, with 15 bases separating them. Germline V gene lookup returns CDR1 SQVTM and CDR2 ANQGSEA. There are 14 residues in the CDR3. CDR3 residues: CSVYSADRQETQYF. CDR3 DNA sequence: TGCAGCGTTTATTCCGCGGACAGACAAGAGACCCAGTACTTC.

The chain couples TRBV30 to TRBJ1-1, with TRBD1 as a possible D gene (5 bases). V was pared by 1 base and J by 11 bases, with 17 bases between. CDR1 is GTSNPN and CDR2 is SVGIG in the germline V gene (reference sequence). The CDR3 has 13 residues. CDR3 amino acids: CAWSAFRGDGAFF. CDR3 in DNA: TGTGCCTGGAGTGCTTTTAGGGGCGATGGGGCTTTCTTT.

The chain recombines TRBV28 with TRBJ1-2; D perhaps matches TRBD1 (5 bases). Germline V gives CDR1 MDHEN, CDR2 SYDVKM. Trimming left V 3 bases short and J 6 bases short, with 11 bases between. This CDR3 is built from 13 residues. The CDR3 bases are TGTGCCAGCAGTTTGCCAGGGATCAATGGCTACACCTTC. Translation: CASSLPGINGYTF.

The chain couples TRBV5-5 to TRBJ1-5; D uncertain. The V and J ends lost 0 bases and 6 bases respectively, with 13 bases between them. This CDR3 region has 15 residues. CDR1 is SGHKS and CDR2 is YYEKEE in the germline V gene (reference sequence). Here the CDR3 DNA reads TGTGCCAGCAGCTTGGGGCCCACGGGGAGTCAGCCCCAGCATTTT. Translation gives CASSLGPTGSQPQHF.

The chain couples TRBV6-6 to TRBJ2-7, with D tentatively TRBD1 (5 bases). Germline V gives CDR1 MNHNY, CDR2 SVGAGI (reference sequence). This CDR3 has 14 amino acids. Trimming removed 6 bases at V and 0 bases at J, with 12 bases between. CDR3 nucleotides: TGTGCCAGCAGCCCCACGACAGCCTCCTACGAGCAGTACTTC. It specifies CASSPTTASYEQYF.

This rearrangement joins TRBV13 to TRBJ2-1, with D maybe TRBD2 (6 bases). CDR1 is PRHDT, CDR2 FYEKMQ, per germline (reference sequence). Trimming stripped 5 bases from V and 2 bases from J, with 10 bases between. The CDR3 is 14 residues long. CDR3 bases: TGTGCCAGCAGCCCTGCGGGAACCTACAATGAGCAGTTCTTC. Protein: CASSPAGTYNEQFF.